Each of the 5 T cell receptor beta chains below was sequenced from the same sample in a study of T cell responses to AZD1222 COVID-19 vaccine. Clones were read by immunoSEQ multiplex PCR, and TCRdb kept only the in-frame ones, dropping some. This sample yields some 150,000 clones, of which more than 75% are seen a single time; around 5% belongs to the top ten. This sample comprised peripheral blood, obtained on day 0 of AZD1222 vaccination. The source of these receptors is an adult in good health.

This chain joins TRBV2 and TRBJ1-5; D call uncertain. Germline V lookup: CDR1 SNHLY, CDR2 FYNNEI. Trimming removed 5 bases from V and 5 bases from J, with 10 bases in between. The CDR3 runs 13 residues. CDR3 protein: CASSSQRDQPQHF. The CDR3 DNA sequence: TGTGCCAGCAGTTCCCAAAGGGATCAGCCCCAGCATTTT. The whole variable domain, remainder taken from reference TRBV2 and TRBJ1-5, is EPEVTQTPSHQVTQMGQEVILRCVPISNHLYFYWYRQILGQKVEFLVSFYNNEISEKSEIFDDQFSVERPDGSNFTLKIRSTKLEDSAMYFCASSSQRDQPQHFGDGTRLSIL.

This chain joins TRBV7-2 and TRBJ1-3; maybe TRBD1 (5 bases). Germline V gene data show CDR1 as SGHTA and CDR2 as FQGNSA. The CDR3 contains 14 residues. The V and J ends lost 5 bases and 4 bases respectively, with 12 bases between them. CDR3 amino acids: CASSRGTKGNTIYF. CDR3 nucleotide sequence: TGTGCCAGCAGCCGGGGGACGAAAGGAAACACCATATATTTT.

This clone showed up just once. This chain links TRBV2 with TRBJ2-1; 10 bases match TRBD2. Germline V gene sequence: CDR1 SNHLY, CDR2 FYNNEI. The junction had 8 bases not matched to a gene; V was cut back by 5 bases and J by 4 bases. CDR3 length: 16 residues. CDR3 sequence: CASSSDLAGEYNEQFF. The CDR3 DNA sequence: TGTGCCAGCAGTTCAGATCTAGCGGGGGAGTACAATGAGCAGTTCTTC.

The rearrangement joins TRBV28 to TRBJ1-3; D is undetermined. V was shortened by 4 bases and J by 0 bases, with 4 bases between the two germline ends. Germline CDR1 and CDR2: MDHEN and SYDVKM. The CDR3 totals 13 residues. The CDR3 sequence: CASSSGSGNTIYF. The CDR3 DNA sequence: TGTGCCAGCAGTTCGGGCTCTGGAAACACCATATATTTT.

The chain employs TRBV28 and TRBJ1-1; D gene uncertain. Trimming removed 4 bases from V and 1 base from J, with 19 bases in between. Germline CDR1 reads MDHEN; CDR2 reads SYDVKM. CDR3 length equals 17 residues. This CDR3 is CASSSSYLRGGNTEAFF. The DNA for the CDR3 is TGTGCCAGCAGTTCCAGCTACCTACGTGGCGGGAACACTGAAGCTTTCTTT.